The 28 T cell receptor beta chains below were found in one sample sequenced in a study of cytomegalovirus exposure and HLA in healthy donors. Data came from immunoSEQ multiplex PCR; TCRdb stores just in-frame clones and leaves some out. The repertoire holds about 63,000 clones, with more than 70% as singletons. Sequenced sample: PBMCs. The receptor source for this set is a woman between 18 and 30 years old in good health and CMV-seronegative.

The chain employs TRBV7-9 and TRBJ2-7, with D tentatively TRBD2 (6 bases). Looked up from germline, CDR1 is SEHNR and CDR2 is FQNEAQ (reference sequence). This CDR3 spans 17 amino acids. V was trimmed by 4 bases and J by 0 bases, leaving 19 bases between them. CDR3 residues: CASSSNNWDSFSYEQYF. CDR3 sequence (DNA): TGTGCCAGCAGCTCGAACAATTGGGACTCCTTCTCCTACGAGCAGTACTTC.

The chain recombines TRBV7-9 with TRBJ2-5; TRBD1 is a possible D gene (5 bases). In germline, CDR1 is SEHNR, CDR2 FQNEAQ (reference sequence). Trimming shortened V by 3 bases and J by 1 base, and 9 bases separated the two germline ends. The CDR3 is made up of 14 amino acids. This CDR3 is CASSFRQTQETQYF. The CDR3 DNA reads as TGTGCCAGCAGCTTTCGACAGACCCAAGAGACCCAGTACTTC.

V usage is TRBV2 and J usage is TRBJ2-5, with D perhaps TRBD2 (5 bases). The CDR3 covers 15 residues. Germline V lookup: CDR1 SNHLY, CDR2 FYNNEI. V was trimmed by 6 bases and J by 3 bases, leaving 17 bases between them. The CDR3 DNA is TGTGCCAGCAGCCTCCGGAGCTGGGGAGAAGAGACCCAGTACTTC. As protein: CASSLRSWGEETQYF.

The chain is built from TRBV2 and TRBJ1-2; 8 nucleotides agree with TRBD1. The CDR3 contains 15 residues. Germline CDR1 and CDR2: SNHLY and FYNNEI. Trimming at V came to 2 bases and at J to 4 bases, leaving 6 bases not matched to a gene. In nucleotides, the CDR3 is TGTGCCAGCAGTGAATTTCCCGGACAGGGCTATGGCTACACCTTC. Protein sequence: CASSEFPGQGYGYTF.

The rearrangement uses TRBV7-7 and TRBJ2-3; 7 nucleotides line up with TRBD1. Looked up from germline, CDR1 is SSHAT and CDR2 is FNYEAQ (reference sequence). V shed 5 bases, J shed 0 bases, and the junction held 5 bases outside the gene matches. The CDR3 extends over 15 amino acids. CDR3 protein: CASSPGGTSTDTQYF. The CDR3 DNA sequence: TGTGCCAGCAGCCCAGGGGGTACAAGCACAGATACGCAGTATTTT.

The V and J genes are TRBV6-1 and TRBJ2-1, with TRBD2 matching 7 bases. J gave up 6 bases and V 3 bases, and 17 bases lay outside the gene matches. Germline values: CDR1 MNHNS, CDR2 SASEGT. The CDR3 spans 18 residues. CDR3: CASSDFGWEGYLGNEQFF. CDR3 DNA sequence: TGTGCCAGCAGTGATTTCGGGTGGGAGGGGTATTTAGGCAATGAGCAGTTCTTC.

This chain links TRBV9 with TRBJ1-3; 8 bases fit TRBD1. Germline V CDR1 and CDR2: SGDLS, YYNGEE. V trimming: 0 bases; J trimming: 5 bases; junction bases outside the gene matches: 4. There are 15 residues in the CDR3. The CDR3 sequence is CASSVAGQDRNTIYF. Here the CDR3 DNA reads TGTGCCAGCAGCGTAGCGGGACAGGACCGAAACACCATATATTTT.

The V and J genes are TRBV29-1 and TRBJ2-3, with a tentative D call TRBD2 (5 bases). Deletions cut 6 bases from V and 3 bases from J, with 16 bases between. Germline V gene data show CDR1 as SQVTM and CDR2 as ANQGSEA. This CDR3 is built from 14 residues. In DNA, the CDR3 is TGCAGCGTCACCGGGATGGATGGAACAGATACGCAGTATTTT. Its translation: CSVTGMDGTDTQYF.

The V gene is TRBV5-1, the J gene TRBJ2-1; 15 bases agree with TRBD2. CDR1 and CDR2 from the germline V gene are SGHRS and YFSETQ. This CDR3 has 17 amino acids. V trimming: 0 bases; J trimming: 6 bases; junction bases outside the gene matches: 4. The CDR3 loop reads CASSLAGGLAGGNEQFF. The CDR3 DNA follows: TGCGCCAGCAGCTTGGCTGGGGGACTAGCGGGAGGCAATGAGCAGTTCTTC.

CDR3 loop: CASSIAAGGNQPQHF. In DNA form, the CDR3 reads TGTGCCAGTAGTATAGCTGCAGGGGGCAATCAGCCCCAGCATTTT. This sequence joins TRBV19 and TRBJ1-5; possibly TRBD1 for D (6 bases). This CDR3 contains 15 residues. Trimming pared 1 base from V and 2 bases from J, leaving 9 bases between. Germline V gives CDR1 LNHDA, CDR2 SQIVND (reference sequence).

This clone was detected once. The V call is TRBV1, the J call TRBJ2-1; the D call in the table, TRBD1, was not verified against the DNA. TRBV1 is listed as a pseudogene. The CDR3 length is 13 residues. This CDR3 is CTSSQEGQGEQFF. In DNA form, the CDR3 reads TGCACCAGCAGCCAAGAAGGACAGGGGGAGCAGTTCTTC.

The chain employs TRBV11-2 and TRBJ2-4; D is uncertain. There are 13 residues in the CDR3. V lost 0 bases and J lost 7, with 7 bases in between. Germline loops: CDR1 SGHAT, CDR2 FQNNGV. CDR3 region: CASSLDVMNIQYF. For the CDR3, the DNA is TGTGCCAGCAGCTTAGACGTTATGAACATTCAGTACTTC. The variable domain in full, completed from reference TRBV11-2 and TRBJ2-4, reads EAGVAQSPRYKIIEKRQSVAFWCNPISGHATLYWYQQILGQGPKLLIQFQNNGVVDDSQLPKDRFSAERLKGVDSTLKIQPAKLEDSAVYLCASSLDVMNIQYFGAGTRLSVL.

V usage is TRBV6-1 and J usage is TRBJ1-5, with 7 bases fitting TRBD1. This CDR3 contains 14 residues. With V trimmed by 7 bases and J by 7 bases, 10 bases remained unmatched. Germline V gives CDR1 MNHNS, CDR2 SASEGT. Here the CDR3 reads CASIPGQATQPQHF. DNA of the CDR3: TGTGCCAGCATTCCCGGACAGGCTACACAGCCCCAGCATTTT.

The rearrangement uses TRBV7-9 and TRBJ2-7; a possible D gene is TRBD1 (9 bases). Germline values: CDR1 SEHNR, CDR2 FQNEAQ (reference sequence). CDR3 length equals 16 residues. With 5 bases removed from V and 2 bases from J, the gap between germline ends came to 19 bases. The CDR3 spells CASSRRGGTGTYEQYF. In DNA form, the CDR3 reads TGTGCCAGCAGCCGACGCGGGGGGACAGGGACCTACGAGCAGTACTTC.

The rearrangement links TRBV19 to TRBJ1-4, with a possible D match to TRBD1 (6 bases). Germline values: CDR1 LNHDA, CDR2 SQIVND (reference sequence). The CDR3 contains 16 residues. V was pared by 1 base and J by 5 bases, with 14 bases between. As DNA, the CDR3 is TGTGCCAGTAGTATAGTTGGGCAGGGGCCCAATGAAAAACTGTTTTTT. This codes for CASSIVGQGPNEKLFF.

This clone was recorded only once. The CDR3 DNA reads TGTGCCAGCACCAGACCCGCGGCAGGGAACTACAATGAGCAGTTCTTC. Protein product: CASTRPAAGNYNEQFF. This rearrangement joins TRBV27 to TRBJ2-1; the D gene is possibly TRBD1 (5 bases). V lost 7 bases and J lost 3, with 19 bases in between. The CDR3 is 16 residues long. CDR1 is MNHEY and CDR2 is SMNVEV in the germline V gene (reference sequence).

This CDR3 is CAHREGFSGNTIYF. The CDR3 DNA reads TGTGCCCACCGGGAGGGTTTCTCTGGAAACACCATATATTTT. The chain combines TRBV30 with TRBJ1-3; D is ambiguous. The CDR3 extends over 14 amino acids. V lost 8 bases and J lost 0, with 14 bases in between. The germline V gene has CDR1 GTSNPN and CDR2 SVGIG (reference sequence).

The rearrangement joins TRBV28 to TRBJ2-7, with TRBD2 as a possible D gene (5 bases). Germline assignment: CDR1 MDHEN and CDR2 SYDVKM. The CDR3 spans 15 residues. V lost 8 bases to trimming and J lost 0 bases, with 17 bases between them. The CDR3 here is CASFSGRAASYEQYF. The CDR3 coding sequence is TGTGCCAGCTTCAGCGGACGGGCCGCCTCCTACGAGCAGTACTTC.

The chain couples TRBV5-1 to TRBJ2-5; a weak D match, TRBD2 (5 bases). Germline values: CDR1 SGHRS, CDR2 YFSETQ. The V end lost 4 bases, the J end lost 1 base, and 8 bases lay between the germline ends. CDR3 length equals 13 residues. The CDR3 is CASSRESQETQYF. DNA of the CDR3: TGCGCCAGCAGCCGGGAAAGCCAAGAGACCCAGTACTTC.

The chain has TRBV10-3 and TRBJ1-1; D unresolved. The CDR3 runs to 14 residues. V gave up 3 bases and J gave up 2 bases, with 10 bases separating them. The germline CDR1 and CDR2 sequences are ENHRY and SYGVKD. CDR3 residues: CAISDRADNTEAFF. Written as DNA, the CDR3 is TGTGCCATCAGTGACAGAGCGGATAACACTGAAGCTTTCTTT.

This rearrangement joins TRBV11-3 to TRBJ2-1; unclear D gene. The germline CDR1 and CDR2 sequences are SGHNT and YENEEA. The length of the CDR3 is 15 residues. V was pared by 1 base and J by 5 bases, with 12 bases between. The CDR3 bases are TGTGCCAGCAGCTTAGTAGGATGGGCGAACAATGAGCAGTTCTTC. The encoded protein is CASSLVGWANNEQFF.

The rearrangement joins TRBV6-1 to TRBJ2-7, with D tentatively TRBD2 (7 bases). V gave up 7 bases and J gave up 6 bases, with 10 bases separating them. The CDR3 length is 11 residues. Germline values: CDR1 MNHNS, CDR2 SASEGT. The DNA for the CDR3 is TGTGCCAGCACGGGGGGCATCGAGCAGTACTTC. Translation gives CASTGGIEQYF.

The genes are TRBV7-2 and TRBJ2-1; 10 positions match TRBD2. V was clipped by 1 base and J by 0 bases; unmatched bases: 3. The CDR3 length is 17 residues. Germline V lookup: CDR1 SGHTA, CDR2 FQGNSA. CDR3 sequence: CASSLVPSGSSYNEQFF. CDR3 DNA: TGTGCCAGCAGCTTAGTACCTAGCGGGAGCTCCTACAATGAGCAGTTCTTC.

V gene TRBV11-2 combines with J gene TRBJ2-1; D possibly corresponds to TRBD2 (5 bases). Germline CDR1 and CDR2: SGHAT and FQNNGV. V was clipped by 5 bases and J by 2 bases, with 16 bases between them. The CDR3 runs 16 residues. CDR3 in DNA: TGTGCCAGCAGCCCAATTCACGGGGTGGCCTACAATGAGCAGTTCTTC. Translated, it gives CASSPIHGVAYNEQFF.

This clone was seen more than once but under ten times. The chain recombines TRBV15 with TRBJ2-7; D is ambiguous. Germline V lookup: CDR1 LNHNV, CDR2 YYDKDF (reference sequence). The CDR3 runs 11 residues. V lost 2 bases and J lost 5, with 4 bases in between. CDR3 in amino acids: CATSRLDEQYF. The CDR3 DNA reads as TGTGCCACCAGCAGACTCGACGAGCAGTACTTC.

V usage is TRBV10-3 and J usage is TRBJ2-5, with D perhaps matching TRBD2 (5 bases). Trimming took 4 bases from V and 1 from J, leaving 7 bases between them. The germline V gene encodes CDR1 ENHRY and CDR2 SYGVKD. The CDR3 totals 13 residues. CDR3 in DNA: TGTGCCATCAGTGGAGCGGCCCAAGAGACCCAGTACTTC. It translates to CAISGAAQETQYF.

V is TRBV6-5 and J is TRBJ1-4, with 9 positions matching TRBD1. Germline assignment: CDR1 MNHEY and CDR2 SVGAGI. V was clipped by 6 bases and J by 7 bases; unmatched bases: 9. This CDR3 has 15 residues. For the CDR3, the DNA is TGTGCCAGCAGCCCAACAGGGGGCGGGAGTGAAAAACTGTTTTTT. Encoded protein: CASSPTGGGSEKLFF.

The J gene is TRBJ2-5, the V gene TRBV18, with no clear D. Trimming took 10 bases from V and 1 from J, leaving 13 bases between them. The CDR3 runs 13 residues. Germline V gene data show CDR1 as KGHSH and CDR2 as LQKENI. CDR3 region: CATSTALQETQYF. For the CDR3, the DNA is TGTGCCACCTCCACCGCGCTCCAAGAGACCCAGTACTTC.